This is a list of T cell receptor beta chains from one sample in a study of blood T cell repertoires in COVID-19. Sequencing used immunoSEQ multiplex PCR; TCRdb keeps in-frame clones, though not all of them. This table has about 290,000 clones, just under 85% appearing once. The specimen sequenced was peripheral blood. The receptors here all came from a woman aged 45-60 years with active or convalescent COVID-19. The CDR3 runs from the conserved cysteine through the conserved F or W. A D gene is named only where the DNA matches it firmly.

v_gene: TRBV2
d_gene: TRBD1
j_gene: TRBJ1-2
CDR3aa: CASSETGPYGYTF

v_gene: TRBV2
d_gene: -
j_gene: TRBJ1-1
CDR3aa: CASSFGQGLGNTEAFF

v_gene: TRBV18
d_gene: -
j_gene: TRBJ2-1
CDR3aa: CASSDRASYNEQFF

v_gene: TRBV5-1
d_gene: TRBD1
j_gene: TRBJ1-1
CDR3aa: CASSLAMTGGTEAFF

v_gene: TRBV5-1
d_gene: TRBD2
j_gene: TRBJ2-1
CDR3aa: CASSGQTSGTYNEQFF

v_gene: TRBV6-1
d_gene: -
j_gene: TRBJ2-4
CDR3aa: CASSERTANRDIQYF

v_gene: TRBV19
d_gene: -
j_gene: TRBJ1-3
CDR3aa: CASTPRAGLSGNTIYF

v_gene: TRBV11-2
d_gene: TRBD1
j_gene: TRBJ1-1
CDR3aa: CASSFNRGNTEAFF

v_gene: TRBV29-1
d_gene: -
j_gene: TRBJ1-2
CDR3aa: CSVDRAGNGYTF

v_gene: TRBV19
d_gene: TRBD1
j_gene: TRBJ2-3
CDR3aa: CASSVTGPSTDTQYF

v_gene: TRBV9
d_gene: TRBD1
j_gene: TRBJ2-5
CDR3aa: CASSVEAGGSRETQYF

v_gene: TRBV3-1/TRBV3-2
d_gene: -
j_gene: TRBJ1-1
CDR3aa: CASSHLLNTEAFF

v_gene: TRBV5-1
d_gene: -
j_gene: TRBJ2-1
CDR3aa: CASSLTSNNEQFF

v_gene: TRBV27
d_gene: TRBD1
j_gene: TRBJ1-1
CDR3aa: CASSWTGSNTEAFF

v_gene: TRBV2
d_gene: -
j_gene: TRBJ2-6
CDR3aa: CASSEARGSGANVLTF

v_gene: TRBV6-1
d_gene: TRBD2
j_gene: TRBJ2-5
CDR3aa: CASSEVGRLAGLQETQYF

v_gene: TRBV28
d_gene: TRBD2
j_gene: TRBJ2-4
CDR3aa: CASSRLAGLAKNIQYF

v_gene: TRBV5-1
d_gene: TRBD2
j_gene: TRBJ2-3
CDR3aa: CASSGGRLTDTQYF

v_gene: TRBV19
d_gene: TRBD1
j_gene: TRBJ1-5
CDR3aa: CASGTEIIPQHF

v_gene: TRBV19
d_gene: -
j_gene: TRBJ2-6
CDR3aa: CASTPTSHSGANVLTF

v_gene: TRBV3-1/TRBV3-2
d_gene: TRBD2
j_gene: TRBJ2-7
CDR3aa: CASSQGGITSGLSYEQYF

v_gene: TRBV11-2
d_gene: TRBD2
j_gene: TRBJ2-2
CDR3aa: CASSHGLAGGTGELFF